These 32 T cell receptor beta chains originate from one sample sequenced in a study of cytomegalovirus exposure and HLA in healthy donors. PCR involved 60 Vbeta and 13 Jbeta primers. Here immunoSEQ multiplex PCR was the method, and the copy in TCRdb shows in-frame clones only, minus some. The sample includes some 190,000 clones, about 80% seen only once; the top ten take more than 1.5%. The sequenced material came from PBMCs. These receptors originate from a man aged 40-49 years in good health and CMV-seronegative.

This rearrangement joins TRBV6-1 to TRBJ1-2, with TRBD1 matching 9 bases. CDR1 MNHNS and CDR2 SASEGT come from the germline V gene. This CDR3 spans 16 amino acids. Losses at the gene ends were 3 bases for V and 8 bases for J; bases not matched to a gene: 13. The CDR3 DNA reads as TGTGCCAGCAGTGACCCCAGTTACAGGGGGCCGGGGGGCTACACCTTC. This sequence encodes CASSDPSYRGPGGYTF.

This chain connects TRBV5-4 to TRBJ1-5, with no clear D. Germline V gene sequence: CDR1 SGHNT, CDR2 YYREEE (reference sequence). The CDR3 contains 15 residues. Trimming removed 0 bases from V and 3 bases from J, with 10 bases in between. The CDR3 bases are TGTGCCAGCAGCTTGGGGACGGGAAACAATCAGCCCCAGCATTTT. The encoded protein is CASSLGTGNNQPQHF.

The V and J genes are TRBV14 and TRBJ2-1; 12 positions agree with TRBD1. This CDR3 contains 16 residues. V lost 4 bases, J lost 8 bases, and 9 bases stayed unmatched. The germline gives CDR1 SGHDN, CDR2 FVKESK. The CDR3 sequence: CASSPGPGTGGYEQFF. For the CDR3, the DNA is TGTGCCAGCAGCCCAGGCCCCGGGACAGGGGGCTATGAGCAGTTCTTC.

The CDR3 DNA sequence: TGTGCCAGCAGTCAGGACAGAGGGGAAAAACTGTTTTTT. Translation gives CASSQDRGEKLFF. The chain uses TRBV6-1 and TRBJ1-4; perhaps TRBD1 as D (6 bases). The length of the CDR3 is 13 residues. CDR1 is MNHNS, CDR2 SASEGT, per germline. Trimming took 5 bases from V and 8 from J, leaving 12 bases between them.

The DNA of the CDR3 is TGTGCCAGCAGTGAATTGGTACAGCCGAGCTCTGGAAACACCATATATTTT. It codes for CASSELVQPSSGNTIYF. The genes are TRBV6-1 and TRBJ1-3; no firm D call. Germline loops: CDR1 MNHNS, CDR2 SASEGT. The V end lost 2 bases, the J end lost 0 bases, and 14 bases lay between the germline ends. The CDR3 consists of 17 residues.

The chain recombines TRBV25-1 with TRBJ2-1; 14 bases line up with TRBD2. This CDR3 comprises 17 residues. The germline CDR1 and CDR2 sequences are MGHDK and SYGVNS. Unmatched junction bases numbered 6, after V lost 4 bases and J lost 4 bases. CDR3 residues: CASSGGTSGSKYNEQFF. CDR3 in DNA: TGTGCCAGCAGTGGAGGGACTAGCGGGAGTAAGTACAATGAGCAGTTCTTC.

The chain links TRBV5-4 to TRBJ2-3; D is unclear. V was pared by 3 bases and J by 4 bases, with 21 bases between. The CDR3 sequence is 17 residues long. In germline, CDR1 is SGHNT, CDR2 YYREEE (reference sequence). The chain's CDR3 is CASSSLKDTVGPDTQYF. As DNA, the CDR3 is TGTGCCAGCAGCTCCTTGAAAGACACCGTGGGTCCAGATACGCAGTATTTT.

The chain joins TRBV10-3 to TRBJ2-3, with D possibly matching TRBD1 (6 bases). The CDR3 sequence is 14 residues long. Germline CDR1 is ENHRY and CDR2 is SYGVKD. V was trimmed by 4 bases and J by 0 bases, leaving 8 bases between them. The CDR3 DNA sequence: TGTGCCATCAGTGCAGGGGTTAGCACAGATACGCAGTATTTT. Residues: CAISAGVSTDTQYF.

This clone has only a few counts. The CDR3 protein is CATSRGTSANQETQYF. DNA for the CDR3: TGTGCCACCAGCAGAGGGACTAGCGCCAACCAAGAGACCCAGTACTTC. The genes are TRBV15 and TRBJ2-5, with 9 bases identical to TRBD2. The CDR3 consists of 16 residues. The ends lost 1 base at V and 0 bases at J; junction bases unmatched: 3. CDR1 is LNHNV and CDR2 is YYDKDF in the germline V gene (reference sequence).

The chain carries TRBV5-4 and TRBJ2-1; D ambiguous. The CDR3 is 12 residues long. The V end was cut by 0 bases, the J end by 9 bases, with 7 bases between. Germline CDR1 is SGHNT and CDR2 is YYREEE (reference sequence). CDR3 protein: CASSLVFSEQFF. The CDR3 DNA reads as TGTGCCAGCAGCTTGGTTTTCTCTGAGCAGTTCTTC.

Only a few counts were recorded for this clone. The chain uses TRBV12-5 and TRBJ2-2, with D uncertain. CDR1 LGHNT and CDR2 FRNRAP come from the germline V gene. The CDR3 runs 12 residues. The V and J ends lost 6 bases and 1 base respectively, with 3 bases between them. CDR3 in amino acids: CASGRNTGELFF. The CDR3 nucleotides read TGTGCTAGTGGGCGGAACACCGGGGAGCTGTTTTTT.

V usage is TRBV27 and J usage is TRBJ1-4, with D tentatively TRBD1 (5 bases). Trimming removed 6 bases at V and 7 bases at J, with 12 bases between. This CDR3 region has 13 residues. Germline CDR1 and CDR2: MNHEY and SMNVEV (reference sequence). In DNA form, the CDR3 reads TGTGCCAGCAGGGGGCAGGGCGGTGAAAAACTGTTTTTT. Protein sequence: CASRGQGGEKLFF.

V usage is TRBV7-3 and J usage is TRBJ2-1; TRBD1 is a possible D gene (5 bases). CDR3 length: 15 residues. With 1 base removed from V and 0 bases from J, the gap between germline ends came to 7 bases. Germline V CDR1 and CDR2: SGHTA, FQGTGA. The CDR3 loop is CASSLIRDSYNEQFF. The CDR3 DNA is TGTGCCAGCAGCTTAATCAGGGACTCCTACAATGAGCAGTTCTTC.

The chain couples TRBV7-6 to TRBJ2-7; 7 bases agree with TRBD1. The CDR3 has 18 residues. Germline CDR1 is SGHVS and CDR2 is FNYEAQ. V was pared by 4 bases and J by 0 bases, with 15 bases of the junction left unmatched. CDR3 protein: CASSSSSTGVSGSYEQYF. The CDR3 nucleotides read TGTGCCAGCAGCTCAAGCAGTACAGGGGTATCGGGCTCCTACGAGCAGTACTTC.

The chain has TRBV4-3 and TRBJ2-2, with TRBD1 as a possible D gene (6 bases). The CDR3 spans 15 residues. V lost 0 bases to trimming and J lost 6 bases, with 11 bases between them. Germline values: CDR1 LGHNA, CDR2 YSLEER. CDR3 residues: CASSQEGARSGELFF. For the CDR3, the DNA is TGCGCCAGCAGCCAAGAGGGGGCGCGATCCGGGGAGCTGTTTTTT.

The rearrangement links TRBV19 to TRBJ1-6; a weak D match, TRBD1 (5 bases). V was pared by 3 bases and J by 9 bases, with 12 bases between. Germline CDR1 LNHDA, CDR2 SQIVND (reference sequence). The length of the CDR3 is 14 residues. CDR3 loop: CASSIPGRSSPLHF. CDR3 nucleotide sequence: TGTGCCAGTAGTATCCCAGGGAGGTCTTCACCCCTCCACTTT.

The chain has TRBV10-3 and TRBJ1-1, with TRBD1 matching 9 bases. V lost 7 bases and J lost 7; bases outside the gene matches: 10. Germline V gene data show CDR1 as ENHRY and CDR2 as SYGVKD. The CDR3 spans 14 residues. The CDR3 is CAINHGTGSGEAFF. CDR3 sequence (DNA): TGTGCCATCAATCACGGGACAGGGTCCGGTGAAGCTTTCTTT.

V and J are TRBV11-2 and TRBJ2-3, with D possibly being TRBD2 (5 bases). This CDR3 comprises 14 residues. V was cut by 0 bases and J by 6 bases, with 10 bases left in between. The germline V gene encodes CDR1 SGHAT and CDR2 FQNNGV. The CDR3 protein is CASSLETRGDTQYF. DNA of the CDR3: TGTGCCAGCAGCTTAGAAACCCGCGGGGATACGCAGTATTTT.

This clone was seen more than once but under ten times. CDR3 sequence: CASSGAGWEDTQYF. In nucleotides, the CDR3 is TGTGCCAGTAGTGGGGCCGGTTGGGAAGATACGCAGTATTTT. This chain joins TRBV19 and TRBJ2-3; TRBD1 is a possible D gene (5 bases). The CDR3 length is 14 residues. Deletions cut 5 bases from V and 5 bases from J, with 14 bases between. CDR1 LNHDA and CDR2 SQIVND come from the germline V gene (reference sequence). The whole variable domain, remainder taken from reference TRBV19 and TRBJ2-3, is DGGITQSPKYLFRKEGQNVTLSCEQNLNHDAMYWYRQDPGQGLRLIYYSQIVNDFQKGDIAEGYSVSREKKESFPLTVTSAQKNPTAFYLCASSGAGWEDTQYFGPGTRLTVL.

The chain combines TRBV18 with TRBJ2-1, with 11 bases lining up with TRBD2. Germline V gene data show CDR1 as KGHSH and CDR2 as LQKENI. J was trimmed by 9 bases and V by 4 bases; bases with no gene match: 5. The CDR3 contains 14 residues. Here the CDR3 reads CASSHSGGAGEQFF. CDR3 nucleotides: TGTGCCAGCTCACATAGCGGGGGGGCCGGTGAGCAGTTCTTC.

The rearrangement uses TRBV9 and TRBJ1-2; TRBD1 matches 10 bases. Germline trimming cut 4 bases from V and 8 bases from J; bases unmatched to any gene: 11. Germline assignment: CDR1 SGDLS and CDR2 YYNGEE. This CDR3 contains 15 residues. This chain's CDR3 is CASSWVGTGVHGYTF. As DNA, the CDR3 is TGTGCCAGCAGCTGGGTCGGGACAGGGGTTCACGGCTACACCTTC.

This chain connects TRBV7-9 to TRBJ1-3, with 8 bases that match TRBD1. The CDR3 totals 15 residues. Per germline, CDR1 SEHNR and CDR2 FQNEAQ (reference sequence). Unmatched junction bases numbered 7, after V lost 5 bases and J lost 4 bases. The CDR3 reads CASSARTGQGNTIYF. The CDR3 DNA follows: TGTGCCAGCAGCGCCAGGACAGGGCAGGGAAACACCATATATTTT. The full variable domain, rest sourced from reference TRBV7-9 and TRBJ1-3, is DTGVSQNPRHKITKRGQNVTFRCDPISEHNRLYWYRQTLGQGPEFLTYFQNEAQLEKSRLLSDRFSAERPKGSFSTLEIQRTEQGDSAMYLCASSARTGQGNTIYFGEGSWLTVV.

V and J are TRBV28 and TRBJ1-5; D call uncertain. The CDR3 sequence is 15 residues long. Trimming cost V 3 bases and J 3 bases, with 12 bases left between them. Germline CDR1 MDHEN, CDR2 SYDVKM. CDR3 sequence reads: CASSLAGGSNQPQHF. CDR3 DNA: TGTGCCAGCAGTTTGGCCGGAGGATCCAATCAGCCCCAGCATTTT.

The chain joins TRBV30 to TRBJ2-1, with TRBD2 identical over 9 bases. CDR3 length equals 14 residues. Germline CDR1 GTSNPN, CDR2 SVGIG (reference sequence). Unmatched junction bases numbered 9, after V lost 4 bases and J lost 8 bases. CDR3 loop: CAWNSGSSWDEQFF. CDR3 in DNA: TGTGCCTGGAATAGCGGGAGTAGTTGGGATGAGCAGTTCTTC.

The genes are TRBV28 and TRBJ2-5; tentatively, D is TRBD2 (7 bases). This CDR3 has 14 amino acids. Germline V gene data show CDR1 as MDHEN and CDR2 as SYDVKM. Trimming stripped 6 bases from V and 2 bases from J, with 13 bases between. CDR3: CASRGGPRQETQYF. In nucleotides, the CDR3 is TGTGCCAGCAGGGGGGGGCCGAGACAAGAGACCCAGTACTTC.

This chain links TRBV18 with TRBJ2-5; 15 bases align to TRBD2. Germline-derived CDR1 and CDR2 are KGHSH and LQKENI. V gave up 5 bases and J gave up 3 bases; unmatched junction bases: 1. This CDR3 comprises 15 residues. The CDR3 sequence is CASSGLAGGKETQYF. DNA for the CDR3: TGTGCCAGCTCAGGACTAGCGGGAGGGAAAGAGACCCAGTACTTC.

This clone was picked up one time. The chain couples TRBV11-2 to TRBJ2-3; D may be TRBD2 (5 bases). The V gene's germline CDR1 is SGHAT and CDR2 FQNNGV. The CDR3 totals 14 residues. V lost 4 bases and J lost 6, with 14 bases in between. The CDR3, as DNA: TGTGCCAGCAGCTCGTACCTCGGGGTCGATACGCAGTATTTT. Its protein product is CASSSYLGVDTQYF.

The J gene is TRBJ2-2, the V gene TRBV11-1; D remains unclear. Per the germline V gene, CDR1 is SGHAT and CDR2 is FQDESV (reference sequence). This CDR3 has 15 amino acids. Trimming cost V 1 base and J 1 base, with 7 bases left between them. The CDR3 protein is CASSLGSRNTGELFF. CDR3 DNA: TGTGCCAGCAGCTTAGGTAGCCGGAACACCGGGGAGCTGTTTTTT.

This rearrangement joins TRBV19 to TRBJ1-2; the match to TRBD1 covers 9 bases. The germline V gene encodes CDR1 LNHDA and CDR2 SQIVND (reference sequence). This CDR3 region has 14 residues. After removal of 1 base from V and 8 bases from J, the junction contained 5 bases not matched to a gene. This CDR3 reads CASSIVGTGYGYTF. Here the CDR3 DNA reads TGTGCCAGTAGTATAGTCGGGACAGGGTACGGCTACACCTTC.

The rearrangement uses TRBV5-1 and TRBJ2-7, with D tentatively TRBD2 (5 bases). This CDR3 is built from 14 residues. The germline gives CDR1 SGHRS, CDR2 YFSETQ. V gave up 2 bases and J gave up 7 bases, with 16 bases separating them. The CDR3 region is CASSFNGLLEEQYF. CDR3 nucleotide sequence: TGCGCCAGCAGCTTTAACGGACTTCTGGAGGAGCAGTACTTC.

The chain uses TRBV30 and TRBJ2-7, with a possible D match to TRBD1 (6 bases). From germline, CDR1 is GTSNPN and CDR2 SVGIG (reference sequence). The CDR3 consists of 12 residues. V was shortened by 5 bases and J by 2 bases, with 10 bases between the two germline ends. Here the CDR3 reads CAWSSGAYEQYF. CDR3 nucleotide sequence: TGTGCCTGGTCGTCAGGGGCCTACGAGCAGTACTTC. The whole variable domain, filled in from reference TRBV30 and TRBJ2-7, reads SQTIHQWPATLVQPVGSPLSLECTVEGTSNPNLYWYRQAAGRGLQLLFYSVGIGQISSEVPQNLSASRPQDRQFILSSKKLLLSDSGFYLCAWSSGAYEQYFGPGTRLTVT.

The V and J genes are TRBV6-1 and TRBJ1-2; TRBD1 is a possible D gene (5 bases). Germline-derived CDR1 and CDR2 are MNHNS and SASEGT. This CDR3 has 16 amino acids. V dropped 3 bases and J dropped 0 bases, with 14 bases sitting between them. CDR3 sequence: CASSDNRSGANYGYTF. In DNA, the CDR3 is TGTGCCAGCAGTGACAACCGTTCGGGGGCTAACTATGGCTACACCTTC.